A selection of T cell receptor beta chains follows, all from one sample in a study of cytomegalovirus exposure and HLA in healthy donors. Produced via immunoSEQ multiplex PCR; TCRdb's table is partial and in-frame only. The repertoire holds under 120,000 clones, with about 74% as singletons. Sequencing input: PBMCs. These receptors were collected from a female donor in good health and CMV-seropositive. Each CDR3 is given with its conserved first and last residue. D genes are given only for firm matches. Rows give clone size only sometimes, using once, few, many, or a class for an expanded clone.

v_gene,abundance,d_gene,j_gene,CDR3nt,CDR3aa
TRBV7-9,-,-,TRBJ2-4,TGTGCCAGCAGCTTAGGAGGTGAGGGCATTCAGTACTTC,CASSLGGEGIQYF
TRBV5-1,-,-,TRBJ2-1,TGCGCCAGCAGCTTGTTGCCCCAGGGATCCTACAATGAGCAGTTCTTC,CASSLLPQGSYNEQFF
TRBV11-2,few,-,TRBJ2-2,TGTGCCAGCAGCCCGGGGGTAGTCACCGGGGAGCTGTTTTTT,CASSPGVVTGELFF
TRBV2,-,TRBD1,TRBJ1-1,TGTGCCAGCAGCCCATACAGGGGGCCGGGAATCACTGAAGCTTTCTTT,CASSPYRGPGITEAFF
TRBV6-5,once,-,TRBJ2-1,TGTGCCAGCAGTTCGCATCACAGGTCACCCTACAATGAGCAGTTCTTC,CASSSHHRSPYNEQFF
TRBV5-1,few,-,TRBJ1-2,TGCGCCAGCACCTCCCCCGGACAGTCCTATGGTGGCTACACCTTC,CASTSPGQSYGGYTF
TRBV11-2,once,TRBD2,TRBJ2-3,TGTGCCAGCAGCTTAGATCTTAGCGGGAGGGATACGCAGTATTTT,CASSLDLSGRDTQYF
TRBV27,-,-,TRBJ2-2,TGTGCCAGCAGATGGACTTGGAACACCGGGGAGCTGTTTTTT,CASRWTWNTGELFF
TRBV19,-,TRBD1,TRBJ2-1,TGTGCCAGTAGTCCCCGGGACAGGGTCATCGATGAGCAGTTCTTC,CASSPRDRVIDEQFF
TRBV2,-,-,TRBJ2-5,TGTGCCAGCAGGGACTTGGGGGAGACCCAGTACTTC,CASRDLGETQYF
TRBV5-1,-,TRBD1,TRBJ2-7,TGCGCCAGCAGCACAGGGGACAGCTCCTACGAGCAGTACTTC,CASSTGDSSYEQYF
TRBV18,-,TRBD1,TRBJ1-2,TGTGCCAGCTCACCACAAGGGACAGGGACCTTCAACTATGGCTACACCTTC,CASSPQGTGTFNYGYTF
TRBV6-5,-,-,TRBJ2-5,TGTGCCAGCAGTTACTCGGCTAGCGCCTCCCAAGAGACCCAGTACTTC,CASSYSASASQETQYF
TRBV6-6,-,TRBD2,TRBJ2-1,TGTGCCAGCATGAAAGGGTGGGAGGGTACGAATGAGCAGTTCTTC,CASMKGWEGTNEQFF
TRBV6-5,-,TRBD2,TRBJ2-2,TGTGCCAGCAGTCAGACTAGCGGGGGGGCCGGGGAGCTGTTTTTT,CASSQTSGGAGELFF
TRBV28,-,-,TRBJ2-3,TGTGCCAGCATGGGAGAACAGACGGCAACAGATACGCAGTATTTT,CASMGEQTATDTQYF
TRBV7-3,-,TRBD1,TRBJ2-6,TGTGCCAGCAGCTTAAGGGCAGGGGGCTCCTCCGGGGCCAACGTCCTGACTTTC,CASSLRAGGSSGANVLTF